This T cell receptor beta chain derives from a study of response to subunit inactivated influenza vaccine. Study-wide points: Each seasonal influenza vaccination recruits few new T cells, the authors suggested.

CDR3 length: 15 amino acids. The V end was cut by 1 base, the J end by 6 bases, with 13 bases between. Per the germline V gene, CDR1 is MNHNS and CDR2 is SASEGT. TCRdb reanalysed the RT-PCR reads using MiXCR and keeps one entry per CDR3 protein. The repertoire includes a few hundred thousand distinct CDR3 sequences, approximately 15% of them detected once, and approximately 12% sits in the top ten. Remarks on this clonotype: What it recognizes is unknown.

The chain employs TRBV6-1 and TRBJ1-5, with a possible D match to TRBD1 (5 bases). The source of this sequence is a man aged 45-60 years who received an inactivated influenza vaccine. The sequenced sample was PBMCs from blood, obtained roughly 13 days after vaccination. CDR3 amino acids: CASSEVAGPGQPQHF. The CDR3 region has the DNA TGTGCCAGCAGTGAAGTGGCAGGGCCAGGTCAGCCCCAGCATTTT.